This TCR beta chain comes out of a study of cytomegalovirus exposure and HLA in healthy donors. Study results and caveats: Reports described diagnosis of cytomegalovirus status by the classifier as highly specific and sensitive. Within the 130 or so validation repertoires, first-cohort TCR clusters tended to co-occur, according to a later analysis.

On this clone: Its antigen remains unidentified.

Sequencing used immunoSEQ multiplex PCR; TCRdb keeps in-frame clones, though not all of them. The sample includes roughly 140,000 clones, approximately 90% of them seen just once. CDR3 length: 11 amino acids. Germline V gene lookup returns CDR1 SGDLS and CDR2 YYNGEE. J was trimmed by 13 bases and V by 3 bases; bases with no gene match: 4. The rearrangement joins TRBV9 to TRBJ1-2; 9 nucleotides line up with TRBD1. Material for sequencing was PBMCs. The sequence was obtained from a man in his late teens or twenties in good health and CMV-seronegative. CDR3 nucleotide sequence: TGTGCCAGCAGCGAGGGACAGGGATTCACCTTC. Residues: CASSEGQGFTF.